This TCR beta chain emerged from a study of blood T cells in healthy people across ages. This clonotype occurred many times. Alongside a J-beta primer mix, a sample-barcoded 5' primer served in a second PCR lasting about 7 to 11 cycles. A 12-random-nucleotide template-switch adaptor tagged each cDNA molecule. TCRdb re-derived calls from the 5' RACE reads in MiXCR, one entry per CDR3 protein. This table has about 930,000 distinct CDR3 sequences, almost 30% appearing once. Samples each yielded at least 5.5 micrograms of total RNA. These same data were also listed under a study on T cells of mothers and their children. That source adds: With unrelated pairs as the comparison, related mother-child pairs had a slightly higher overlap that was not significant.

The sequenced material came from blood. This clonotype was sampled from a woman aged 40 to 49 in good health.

The CDR3 DNA reads as TGCGCCAGCAGCCAAGAAAGAGGAAAGTACGAGCAGTACTTC. Translating it yields CASSQERGKYEQYF. The chain links TRBV4-1 to TRBJ2-7; D not resolved. Germline CDR1 and CDR2: MGHRA and YSYEKL. This CDR3 region has 14 residues. With 0 bases removed from V and 4 bases from J, the gap between germline ends came to 10 bases.